Listed below are T cell receptor beta chains from one sample, sequenced in a study of T cells after yellow fever vaccination. TCRdb passed the 5' RACE reads through MiXCR, listing each CDR3 protein once. The table has around 530,000 distinct CDR3 sequences, about a sixth seen once. The sequences come from PBMCs, collected more than 4 days after the first yellow fever vaccination. The receptor source for this set is a man between 18 and 35 years old who received the YFV17D yellow fever vaccine. The CDR3 runs from the conserved cysteine through the conserved F or W. A D gene is named only where the DNA matches it firmly. Only some rows state a clone size, as once, few, many or a class for expanded clones.

length: 15; J: TRBJ1-4; size: -; V: TRBV4-1; D: -; DNA: TGCGCCAGCAGCCAACATGGGCAGGGCGTTGGGAAACTGTTTTTT; CDR3: CASSQHGQGVGKLFF
length: 16; J: TRBJ2-7; size: -; V: TRBV13; D: -; DNA: TGTGCCAGCAGCCCCCCCGGGGCAGCACCATACTACGAGCAGTACTTC; CDR3: CASSPPGAAPYYEQYF
length: 15; J: TRBJ2-2; size: few; V: TRBV7-7; D: TRBD1; DNA: TGTGCTAGCAGCTTACAGGGGGCGGGCACCGGGGAGCTGTTTTTT; CDR3: CASSLQGAGTGELFF
length: 17; J: TRBJ2-4; size: many; V: TRBV4-1; D: -; DNA: TGCGCCAGCAGCCAGAGGGGTTGGGGGGTCAGCGAAAACATTCAGTACTTC; CDR3: CASSQRGWGVSENIQYF
length: 14; J: TRBJ1-5; size: few; V: TRBV18; D: -; DNA: TGTGCCAGCTCACCTGGGGCAGGAGATCAGCCCCAGCATTTT; CDR3: CASSPGAGDQPQHF
length: 17; J: TRBJ1-6; size: few; V: TRBV27; D: -; DNA: TGTGCCAGCAGTTTATACATGACAGACTCCTATAATTCACCCCTCCACTTT; CDR3: CASSLYMTDSYNSPLHF
length: 15; J: TRBJ2-2; size: few; V: TRBV7-8; D: TRBD1; DNA: TGTGCCAGCAGCCCCCGACAGGGGGCTATCGGGGAGCTGTTTTTT; CDR3: CASSPRQGAIGELFF
length: 12; J: TRBJ1-1; size: few; V: TRBV12-3/TRBV12-4; D: -; DNA: TGTGCCAGCAGTTGGGCTAACACTGAAGCTTTCTTT; CDR3: CASSWANTEAFF
length: 16; J: TRBJ1-6; size: -; V: TRBV5-1; D: -; DNA: TGCGCCAGCAGCTTGGAGGGTGGATCCTATAATTCACACCTCCACTTT; CDR3: CASSLEGGSYNSHLHF
length: 16; J: TRBJ2-7; size: -; V: TRBV6-1; D: -; DNA: TGTGCCAGCAGAACCCTCCGCGGGTCCCTTGGGTACGAGCAGTACTTC; CDR3: CASRTLRGSLGYEQYF
length: 18; J: TRBJ2-4; size: -; V: TRBV27; D: TRBD1; DNA: TGTGCCAGCAGTAAGGGACAGGGGGCTAGGATAGCCAAAAACATTCAGTACTTC; CDR3: CASSKGQGARIAKNIQYF
length: 14; J: TRBJ2-6; size: -; V: TRBV5-4; D: -; DNA: TGTGCCAATCCTTTTTCCCCCGGGGCCAACGTCCTGACTTTC; CDR3: CANPFSPGANVLTF
length: 12; J: TRBJ1-1; size: once; V: TRBV19; D: -; DNA: TGTGCCAGTAGACGTTCGGGCACTGAAGCTTTCTTT; CDR3: CASRRSGTEAFF